Presented here are 20 T cell receptor beta chains from one specimen sequenced in a study of T-cell reconstitution after alpha-beta-depleted transplantation in children. TCRbeta library preparation incorporated unique molecular identifiers. In TCRdb, the PCR reads were re-called with MiXCR into one record per CDR3 protein. The sample shows about 210,000 distinct CDR3 sequences, roughly 15% of them seen only once. Material: PBMCs, mostly from graft donor cells, obtained 360 days after TCRalphabeta/CD19-depleted stem cell transplant. The origin of the receptors is a male patient between 2 and 15 years old who had a stem cell transplant for acute lymphoblastic leukemia, so the T cells may come from the graft donor.

The CDR3: CASSLGVNQETQYF. The CDR3 coding sequence is TGTGCCAGCAGCTTAGGGGTGAACCAAGAGACCCAGTACTTC. The gene calls are TRBV7-2 and TRBJ2-5; D is uncertain. The germline V and J ends were trimmed by 1 base and 0 bases, with 6 bases remaining between them. CDR1 is SGHTA and CDR2 is FQGNSA in the germline V gene. The CDR3 covers 14 residues.

There are many counts of this clonotype. V is TRBV29-1 and J is TRBJ2-7, with D unresolved. The CDR3 contains 12 residues. Trimming stripped 1 base from V and 2 bases from J, with 6 bases between. Germline V gene sequence: CDR1 SQVTM, CDR2 ANQGSEA. The CDR3 coding sequence is TGCAGCGTTGAAGCCCAGCCCTACGAGCAGTACTTC. It yields the protein CSVEAQPYEQYF.

This clonotype was seen a handful of times. The chain uses TRBV15 and TRBJ2-3; a weak D match, TRBD1 (6 bases). Germline loops: CDR1 LNHNV, CDR2 YYDKDF (reference sequence). Trimming stripped 0 bases from V and 7 bases from J, with 20 bases between. The CDR3 covers 17 residues. CDR3 amino acids: CATSRDGDRLKIHTQYF. DNA of the CDR3: TGTGCCACCAGCAGAGATGGCGACAGGCTCAAGATCCATACGCAGTATTTT.

This sequence joins TRBV10-2 and TRBJ2-3, with TRBD2 identical over 10 bases. From germline, CDR1 is WSHSY and CDR2 SAAADI. CDR3 length equals 17 residues. Trimming cost V 4 bases and J 1 base; bases outside gene matches: 8. The CDR3 DNA sequence: TGCGCCAGCAGTGGATTAGCGGGGGGCCTTGGCACAGATACGCAGTATTTT. Translated, it gives CASSGLAGGLGTDTQYF.

V and J are TRBV29-1 and TRBJ2-7, with a tentative D call TRBD2 (5 bases). Germline V gene lookup returns CDR1 SQVTM and CDR2 ANQGSEA. V dropped 7 bases and J dropped 3 bases, with 10 bases sitting between them. The CDR3 is 11 amino acids. This CDR3 is CSGGRGYEQYF. DNA for the CDR3: TGCAGCGGTGGCCGGGGCTACGAGCAGTACTTC.

In its sample, this clonotype was seen a few times. The V and J genes are TRBV18 and TRBJ2-1, with 12 positions matching TRBD2. Trimming cost V 0 bases and J 5 bases; bases outside gene matches: 11. Per the germline V gene, CDR1 is KGHSH and CDR2 is LQKENI. This CDR3 has 19 residues. CDR3 amino acids: CASSPPTSGSWIRNNEQFF. In nucleotides, the CDR3 is TGTGCCAGCTCACCACCGACTAGCGGGAGTTGGATCCGTAACAATGAGCAGTTCTTC.

In this sample, this clonotype turned up many times. The V and J genes are TRBV5-1 and TRBJ1-1; maybe TRBD1 (6 bases). Per the germline V gene, CDR1 is SGHRS and CDR2 is YFSETQ. CDR3 size: 16 residues. Trimming pared 4 bases from V and 4 bases from J, leaving 20 bases between. CDR3 residues: CASSPGSHRTVTEAFF. The CDR3 coding sequence is TGCGCCAGCAGCCCGGGGTCTCACAGGACAGTCACTGAAGCTTTCTTT.

This clonotype was found a few times. The genes are TRBV27 and TRBJ2-1, with 8 bases that match TRBD2. The V gene's germline CDR1 is MNHEY and CDR2 SMNVEV (reference sequence). The length of the CDR3 is 16 residues. Trimming removed 0 bases from V and 3 bases from J; junction bases left unmatched: 4. The CDR3 DNA follows: TGTGCCAGCAGTTTATCACCGGGACTAGGCTACAATGAGCAGTTCTTC. Translation gives CASSLSPGLGYNEQFF.

The chain recombines TRBV7-8 with TRBJ2-2; the D gene is possibly TRBD1 (6 bases). Germline values: CDR1 SGHVS, CDR2 FQNEAQ. CDR3 size: 15 residues. V was clipped by 1 base and J by 1 base, with 7 bases between them. CDR3 residues: CASSLGGGNTGELFF. The CDR3 DNA is TGTGCCAGCAGCTTAGGAGGGGGGAACACCGGGGAGCTGTTTTTT.

This clonotype turned up a few times. The chain has TRBV10-3 and TRBJ2-5, with D tentatively TRBD1 or TRBD2 (5 bases each). The CDR3 covers 14 residues. Trimming took 2 bases from V and 1 from J, leaving 8 bases between them. Germline V lookup: CDR1 ENHRY, CDR2 SYGVKD. Written as DNA, the CDR3 is TGTGCCATCAGTGAGGCAGGGAGCCAAGAGACCCAGTACTTC. Its protein is CAISEAGSQETQYF.

In this sample, this clonotype turned up a few times. A read error is likely, as this CDR3 ends without the conserved phenylalanine or tryptophan. It is unclear where the CDR3 begins or ends on the DNA, so no DNA is shown, and the CDR3 is as TCRdb lists it. The chain couples TRBV2 to TRBJ2-1; whether TRBD1, the table's D call, matches the DNA was not checked. In germline, CDR1 is SNHLY, CDR2 FYNNEI. The length of the CDR3 is 11 amino acids, counting both ends. The CDR3 protein is CASSESGTAGI.

This chain uses TRBV18 with TRBJ2-3, with D unclear. Looked up from germline, CDR1 is KGHSH and CDR2 is LQKENI. CDR3 length: 13 residues. Trimming left V 0 bases short and J 0 bases short, with 1 base between. CDR3 sequence (DNA): TGTGCCAGCTCACCACCGAGCACAGATACGCAGTATTTT. This translates into CASSPPSTDTQYF.

The V and J genes are TRBV3-1 and TRBJ1-4, with 7 bases matching TRBD1. V shed 1 base, J shed 0 bases, and the junction held 5 bases outside the gene matches. Germline values: CDR1 LGHDT, CDR2 YNNKEL (reference sequence). CDR3 length: 17 amino acids. DNA for the CDR3: TGTGCCAGCAGCCAAGGCGGGACAGTCGCAACTAATGAAAAACTGTTTTTT. This translates into CASSQGGTVATNEKLFF.

This sequence joins TRBV6-6 and TRBJ2-1; D ambiguous. V lost 2 bases and J 10 bases, leaving 9 bases between the germline ends. Germline V CDR1 and CDR2: MNHNY, SVGAGI (reference sequence). This CDR3 is 12 amino acids long. CDR3 protein: CASSYLSLEQFF. The CDR3 DNA sequence: TGTGCCAGCAGTTACCTCAGCTTAGAGCAGTTCTTC.

This clonotype was detected a few times. The V and J genes are TRBV6-1 and TRBJ2-1, with 10 bases that match TRBD2. Germline-derived CDR1 and CDR2 are MNHNS and SASEGT. Losses at the gene ends were 6 bases for V and 5 bases for J; bases not matched to a gene: 10. The CDR3 totals 16 residues. The CDR3 region has the DNA TGTGCCAGCAGCCAAATACGGACTAGCGGAGACAATGAGCAGTTCTTC. Protein sequence: CASSQIRTSGDNEQFF.

This clonotype was counted only a few times. CDR3 in amino acids: CSARDNNEQFF. In DNA, the CDR3 is TGCAGTGCTAGAGATAACAATGAGCAGTTCTTC. This chain joins TRBV20-1 and TRBJ2-1; D remains unclear. From germline, CDR1 is DFQATT and CDR2 SNEGSKA (reference sequence). The CDR3 is 11 residues long. V was pared by 0 bases and J by 5 bases, with 2 bases between.

This rearrangement joins TRBV5-1 to TRBJ1-1; D gene ambiguous. Germline loops: CDR1 SGHRS, CDR2 YFSETQ. V was trimmed by 0 bases and J by 0 bases, leaving 12 bases between them. This CDR3 has 16 residues. In DNA, the CDR3 is TGCGCCAGCAGCTTGGCCGGTCACGCCATGAACACTGAAGCTTTCTTT. Translation gives CASSLAGHAMNTEAFF. The full variable domain, rest sourced from reference TRBV5-1 and TRBJ1-1, is KAGVTQTPRYLIKTRGQQVTLSCSPISGHRSVSWYQQTPGQGLQFLFEYFSETQRNKGNFPGRFSGRQFSNSRSEMNVSTLELGDSALYLCASSLAGHAMNTEAFFGQGTRLTVV.

As DNA, the CDR3 is TGTGCCAGCAGCCCCACGTTGGACACTACATACGAGCAGTACTTC. It specifies CASSPTLDTTYEQYF. The chain recombines TRBV13 with TRBJ2-7; a possible D gene is TRBD1 (5 bases). Per the germline V gene, CDR1 is PRHDT and CDR2 is FYEKMQ (reference sequence). The CDR3 is 15 amino acids. V lost 5 bases and J lost 4, with 18 bases in between. Based on the CDR3 plus reference TRBV13 and TRBJ2-7, the full variable domain is AAGVIQSPRHLIKEKRETATLKCYPIPRHDTVYWYQQGPGQDPQFLISFYEKMQSDKGSIPDRFSAQQFSDYHSELNMSSLELGDSALYFCASSPTLDTTYEQYFGPGTRLTVT.

This clonotype appeared a few times. The rearrangement uses TRBV23-1 and TRBJ2-1; a possible D gene is TRBD1 (5 bases). TRBV23-1 is flagged as an ORF with uncertain function. V lost 0 bases and J 4 bases, leaving 16 bases between the germline ends. CDR3 size: 17 residues. The CDR3 DNA reads as TGCGCCAGCAGTCAATCCCGGACACATGTAACTTACAATGAGCAGTTCTTC. Its translation: CASSQSRTHVTYNEQFF.

This clonotype was recorded a few times. V gene TRBV5-8 combines with J gene TRBJ2-1; 7 bases agree with TRBD2. Germline V gene data show CDR1 as SGHTS and CDR2 as YDEGEE. The CDR3 totals 14 residues. The ends lost 2 bases at V and 4 bases at J; junction bases unmatched: 3. The CDR3 region has the DNA TGTGCCAGCAGCTTAAGGACTAGATACAATGAGCAGTTCTTC. The encoded protein is CASSLRTRYNEQFF.